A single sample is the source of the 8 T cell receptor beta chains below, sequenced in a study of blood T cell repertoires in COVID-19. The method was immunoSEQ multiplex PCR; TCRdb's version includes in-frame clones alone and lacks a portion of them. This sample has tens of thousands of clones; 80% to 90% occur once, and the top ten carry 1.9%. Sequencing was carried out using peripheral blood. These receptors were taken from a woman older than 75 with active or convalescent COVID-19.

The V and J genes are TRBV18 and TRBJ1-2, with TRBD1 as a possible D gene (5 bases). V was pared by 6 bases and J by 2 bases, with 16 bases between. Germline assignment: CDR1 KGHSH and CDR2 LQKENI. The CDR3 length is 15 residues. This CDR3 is CASSPWGGRNYGYTF. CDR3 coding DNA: TGTGCCAGCTCGCCCTGGGGGGGTCGGAACTATGGCTACACCTTC.

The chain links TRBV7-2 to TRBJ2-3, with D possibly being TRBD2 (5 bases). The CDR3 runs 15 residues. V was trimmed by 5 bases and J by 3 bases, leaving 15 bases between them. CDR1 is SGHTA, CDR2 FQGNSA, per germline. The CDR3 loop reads CASSPTNFRTDTQYF. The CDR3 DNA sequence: TGTGCCAGCAGCCCGACTAACTTCAGGACAGATACGCAGTATTTT.

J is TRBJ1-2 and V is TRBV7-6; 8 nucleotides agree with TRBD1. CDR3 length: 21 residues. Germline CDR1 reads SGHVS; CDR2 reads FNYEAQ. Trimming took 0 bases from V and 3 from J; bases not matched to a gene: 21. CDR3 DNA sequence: TGTGCCAGCAGCTTAGCCCCACCCCGGGGGCGCGACAGGGGTCCGTACTATGGCTACACCTTC. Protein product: CASSLAPPRGRDRGPYYGYTF.

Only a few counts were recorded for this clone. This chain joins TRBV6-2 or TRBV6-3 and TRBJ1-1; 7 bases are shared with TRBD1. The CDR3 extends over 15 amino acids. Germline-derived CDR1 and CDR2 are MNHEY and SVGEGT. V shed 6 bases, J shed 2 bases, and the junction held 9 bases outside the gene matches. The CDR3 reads CASSVTGTDNTEAFF. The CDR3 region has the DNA TGTGCCAGCAGCGTCACCGGGACAGACAACACTGAAGCTTTCTTT.

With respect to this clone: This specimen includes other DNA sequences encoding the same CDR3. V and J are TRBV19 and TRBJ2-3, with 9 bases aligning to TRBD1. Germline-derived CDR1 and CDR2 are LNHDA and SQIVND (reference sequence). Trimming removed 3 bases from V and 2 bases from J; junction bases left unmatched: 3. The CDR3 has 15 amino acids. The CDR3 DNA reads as TGTGCCAGTAGTATCGGACAGGGGTCCACAGATACGCAGTATTTT. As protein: CASSIGQGSTDTQYF.

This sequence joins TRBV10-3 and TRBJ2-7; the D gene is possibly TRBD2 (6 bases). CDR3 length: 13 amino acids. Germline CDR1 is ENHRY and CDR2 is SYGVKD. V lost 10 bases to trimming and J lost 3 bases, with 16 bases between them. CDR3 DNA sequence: TGTGCCACTACTAGGGAGGACTTCTACGAGCAGTACTTC. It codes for CATTREDFYEQYF.

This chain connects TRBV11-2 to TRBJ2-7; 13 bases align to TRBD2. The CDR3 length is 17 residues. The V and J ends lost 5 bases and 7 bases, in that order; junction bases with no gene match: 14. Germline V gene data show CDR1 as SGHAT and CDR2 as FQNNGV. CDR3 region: CASSPGGTSGTQREQYF. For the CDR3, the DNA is TGTGCCAGCAGCCCCGGCGGGACTAGCGGGACCCAGAGGGAGCAGTACTTC.

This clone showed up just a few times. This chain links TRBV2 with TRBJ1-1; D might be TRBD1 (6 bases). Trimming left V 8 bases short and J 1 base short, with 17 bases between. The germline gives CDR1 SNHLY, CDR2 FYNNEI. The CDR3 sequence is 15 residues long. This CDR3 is CASSKGQTGNTEAFF. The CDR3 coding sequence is TGTGCCAGCTCAAAGGGGCAGACAGGGAACACTGAAGCTTTCTTT.